This is a list of T cell receptor beta chains from one sample in a study of T cell changes during pregnancy in multiple sclerosis. Method: immunoSEQ multiplex PCR; TCRdb's copy keeps in-frame clones and lacks some. Of under 35,000 clones listed, approximately 90% were seen once; the top ten hold approximately 7.9%. The sequences come from CD8+ T cells from peripheral blood mononuclear cells, collected before pregnancy. The receptors come from a female donor with multiple sclerosis, enrolled in a pregnancy study. Each CDR3 is given without its conserved first and last residue.

cdr3_length,v_call,j_call,cdr3_aa
12,TRBV6-5,TRBJ2-7,ASSLTSGYYEQY
13,TRBV11-3,TRBJ2-3,ASRDTSGGSDTQY
13,TRBV11-3,TRBJ2-7,ASRATGDFNHEQY
14,TRBV4-3,TRBJ2-4,ASSQDRTSPKNIQY
10,TRBV9,TRBJ2-3,ASSTQADTQY
11,TRBV7-3,TRBJ2-7,ASSPTGLDEQY
11,TRBV6-5,TRBJ1-5,ACSRARSQPQH
14,TRBV7-9,TRBJ2-3,ASSSLWGLSTDTQY
13,TRBV5-6,TRBJ2-3,ASSSIAGGTDTQY
13,TRBV2,TRBJ2-7,ASRLTSVDSYEQY
16,TRBV23-1,TRBJ1-2,ASSWPRDSSLTSYGYT
12,TRBV7-9,TRBJ2-7,ASSLSQGNYEQY
11,TRBV6-5,TRBJ1-1,ATHPHRNTEAF
13,TRBV4-1,TRBJ2-5,ASSQQRGPGVTQY
14,TRBV19,TRBJ2-5,ASSIILAGGQETQY
13,TRBV6-4,TRBJ2-1,ASSGSSGGANEQF
12,TRBV7-3,TRBJ2-3,ASSSGLGADTQY
17,TRBV28,TRBJ2-1,ASSSPGTSGSPSYNEQF
11,TRBV7-3,TRBJ2-7,ASSMGQAYEQY
12,TRBV13,TRBJ2-1,ASRLAGGINEQF
12,TRBV2,TRBJ1-5,ASSYTGDREPQH
13,TRBV13,TRBJ1-1,ASSLETVMGTEAF
12,TRBV6-6,TRBJ2-2,ASRGTFYTGELF
14,TRBV4-2,TRBJ2-3,ASSHRSSGDTDTQY
11,TRBV7-9,TRBJ2-7,ASSPPRSGEQY
11,TRBV7-9,TRBJ1-2,ATRDRLNYGYT